This T cell receptor beta chain was captured in a study of molecular identifiers for immune sequencing clone quantification. Findings and limits, study-wide: Reports indicate spiked Jurkat TCR RNA from one cell could be found among around 1 million naive cells.

This clonotype has ten or more counts. The antigen remains unidentified. Researchers sorted naive CD8 T cells as cells that were CD8+CD4-CCR7+CD45RA+. Each CDR3 protein is one row after TCRdb ran MiXCR on the PCR reads. The sample has about 640,000 distinct CDR3 sequences, 15% to 20% seen once. CDR1 is DFQATT, CDR2 SNEGSKA, per germline (reference sequence). This CDR3 contains 14 residues. V shed 3 bases, J shed 4 bases, and the junction held 4 bases outside the gene matches. The TCR sequence derives from a human donor in good health. Some libraries in this study had Jurkat cell RNA spiked in. The chain has TRBV20-1 and TRBJ2-7; 12 nucleotides align to TRBD2. Sequenced material: naive CD8+ T cells from blood, with Jurkat cell RNA spiked in. The subset is: FACS-sorted CD8+CD4-CCR7+CD45RA+ naive T cells. In nucleotides, the CDR3 is TGCAGTGCTAGTGAACTAGCGGGGGGATACGAGCAGTACTTC. Translating gives CSASELAGGYEQYF.